This T cell receptor beta chain was captured by sequencing in a study of Graves' ophthalmopathy and Graves' hyperthyroidism. In this sample, this clonotype turned up a few times. The authors amplified TCR beta CDR3 regions from RNA transcripts. HTBI primers served in a first-round RT-PCR, which a second-round multiplex PCR followed. TCRdb fed the multiplex PCR reads into MiXCR, producing one record per CDR3 protein. The top ten clones hold around 10% of a sample with approximately 1.2 million distinct CDR3 sequences, around a third of them seen once. CDR3 size: 19 residues. V shed 0 bases, J shed 2 bases, and the junction held 10 bases outside the gene matches. The germline V gene encodes CDR1 DFQATT and CDR2 SNEGSKA (reference sequence).

The receptor's source is an adult man with Graves' hyperthyroidism. The sequenced sample was peripheral blood or thyroid tissue (not recorded which). The chain combines TRBV20-1 with TRBJ2-6, with TRBD2 matching 10 bases. Written as DNA, the CDR3 is TGCAGTGCTAGAGATCCGCTGTCTAGCGGGAGTCCTGGGGCCAACGTCCTGACTTTC. This codes for CSARDPLSSGSPGANVLTF.